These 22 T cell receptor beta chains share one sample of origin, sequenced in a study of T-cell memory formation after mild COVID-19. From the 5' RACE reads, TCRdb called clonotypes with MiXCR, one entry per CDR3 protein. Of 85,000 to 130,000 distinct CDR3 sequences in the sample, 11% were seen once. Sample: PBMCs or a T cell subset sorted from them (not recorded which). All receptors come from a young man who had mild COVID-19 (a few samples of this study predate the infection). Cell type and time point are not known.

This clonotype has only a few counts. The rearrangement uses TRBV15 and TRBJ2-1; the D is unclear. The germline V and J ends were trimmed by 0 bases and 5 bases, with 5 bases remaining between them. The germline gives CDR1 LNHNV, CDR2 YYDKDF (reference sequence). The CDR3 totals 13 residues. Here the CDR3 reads CATSREYNNEQFF. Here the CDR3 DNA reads TGTGCCACCAGCAGAGAGTACAACAATGAGCAGTTCTTC. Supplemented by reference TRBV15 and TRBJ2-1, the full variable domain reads DAMVIQNPRYQVTQFGKPVTLSCSQTLNHNVMYWYQQKSSQAPKLLFHYYDKDFNNEADTPDNFQSRRPNTSFCFLDIRSPGLGDTAMYLCATSREYNNEQFFGPGTRLTVL.

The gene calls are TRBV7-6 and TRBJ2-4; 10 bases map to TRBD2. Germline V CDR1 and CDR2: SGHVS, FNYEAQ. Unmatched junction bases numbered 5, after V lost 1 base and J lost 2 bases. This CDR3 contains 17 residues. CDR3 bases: TGTGCCAGCAGCTTAGTTGCTAGCGGGGGAACCAAAAACATTCAGTACTTC. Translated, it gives CASSLVASGGTKNIQYF.

The CDR3 is CSARPYREIKAYEQYV. The CDR3 region has the DNA TGCAGTGCTAGACCATATCGGGAGATTAAGGCCTACGAGCAGTACGTC. This chain connects TRBV20-1 to TRBJ2-7; maybe TRBD2 (6 bases). With 2 bases removed from V and 2 bases from J, the gap between germline ends came to 19 bases. Germline CDR1 is DFQATT and CDR2 is SNEGSKA (reference sequence). This CDR3 spans 16 amino acids.

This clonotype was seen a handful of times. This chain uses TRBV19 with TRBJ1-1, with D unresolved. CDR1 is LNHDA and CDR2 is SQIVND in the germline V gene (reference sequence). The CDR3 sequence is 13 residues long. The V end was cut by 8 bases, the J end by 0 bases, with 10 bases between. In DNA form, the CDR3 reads TGTGCCAGTTTCCCGGAAATGAACACTGAAGCTTTCTTT. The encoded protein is CASFPEMNTEAFF.

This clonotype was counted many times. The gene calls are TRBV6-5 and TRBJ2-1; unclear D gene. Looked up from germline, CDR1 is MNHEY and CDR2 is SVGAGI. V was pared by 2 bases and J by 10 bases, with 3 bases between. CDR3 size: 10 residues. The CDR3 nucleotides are TGTGCCAGCAGTTACCCCGAGCAGTTCTTC. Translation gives CASSYPEQFF.

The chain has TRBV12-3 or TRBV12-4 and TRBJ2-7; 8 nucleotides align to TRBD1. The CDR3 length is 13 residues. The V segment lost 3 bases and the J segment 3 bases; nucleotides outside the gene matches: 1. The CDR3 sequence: CASSLGQVYEQYF. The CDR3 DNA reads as TGTGCCAGCAGTTTGGGACAGGTCTACGAGCAGTACTTC.

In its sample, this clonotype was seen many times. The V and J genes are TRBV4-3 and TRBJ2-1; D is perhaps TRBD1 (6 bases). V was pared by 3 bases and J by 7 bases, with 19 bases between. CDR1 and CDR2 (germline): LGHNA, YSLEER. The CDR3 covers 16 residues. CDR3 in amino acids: CASSHEQGPAPNEQFF. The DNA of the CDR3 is TGCGCCAGCAGCCATGAACAGGGCCCTGCCCCAAATGAGCAGTTCTTC.

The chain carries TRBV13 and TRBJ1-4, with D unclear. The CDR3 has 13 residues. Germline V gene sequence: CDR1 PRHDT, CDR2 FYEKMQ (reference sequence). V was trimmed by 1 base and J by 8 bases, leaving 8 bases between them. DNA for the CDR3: TGTGCCAGCAGCTTAGACGTGGGGGAAAAACTGTTTTTT. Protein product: CASSLDVGEKLFF.

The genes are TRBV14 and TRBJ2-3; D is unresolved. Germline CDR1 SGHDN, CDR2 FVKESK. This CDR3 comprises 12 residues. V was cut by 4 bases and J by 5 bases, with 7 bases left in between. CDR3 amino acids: CASSLWVDTQYF. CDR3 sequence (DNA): TGTGCCAGCAGCCTATGGGTAGATACGCAGTATTTT.

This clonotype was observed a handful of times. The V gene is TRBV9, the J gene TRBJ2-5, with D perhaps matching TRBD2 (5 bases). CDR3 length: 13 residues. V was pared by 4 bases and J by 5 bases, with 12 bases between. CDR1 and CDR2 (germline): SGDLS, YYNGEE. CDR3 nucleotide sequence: TGTGCCAGCAGCCCCGGGGTCTCGGAGACCCAGTACTTC. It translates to CASSPGVSETQYF.

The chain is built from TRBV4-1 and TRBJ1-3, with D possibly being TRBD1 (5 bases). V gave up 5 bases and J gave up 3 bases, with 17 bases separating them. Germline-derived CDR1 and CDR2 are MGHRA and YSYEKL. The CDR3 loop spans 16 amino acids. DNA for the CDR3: TGCGCCAGCAGCGGACATGCGGGGCTAGGTGGAAACACCATATATTTT. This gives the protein CASSGHAGLGGNTIYF.

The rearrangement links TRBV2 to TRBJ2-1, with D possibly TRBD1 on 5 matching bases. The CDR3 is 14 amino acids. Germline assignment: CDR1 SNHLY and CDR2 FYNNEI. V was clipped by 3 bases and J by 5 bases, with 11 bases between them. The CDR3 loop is CASSDLTGNNEQFF. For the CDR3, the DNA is TGTGCCAGCAGTGACCTTACAGGAAACAATGAGCAGTTCTTC.

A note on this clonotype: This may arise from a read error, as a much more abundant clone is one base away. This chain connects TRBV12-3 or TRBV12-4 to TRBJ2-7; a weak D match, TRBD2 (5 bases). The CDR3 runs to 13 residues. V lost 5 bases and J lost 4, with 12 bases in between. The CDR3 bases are TGTGCCAGCAGTACCCCTCCGGGATACGAGCAGTACTTC. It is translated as CASSTPPGYEQYF.

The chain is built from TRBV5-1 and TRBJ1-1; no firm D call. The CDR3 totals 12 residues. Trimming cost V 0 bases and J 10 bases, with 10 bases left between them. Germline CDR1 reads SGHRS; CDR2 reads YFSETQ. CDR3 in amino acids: CASSLGREGAFF. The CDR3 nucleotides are TGCGCCAGCAGCTTGGGGCGCGAGGGAGCTTTCTTT.

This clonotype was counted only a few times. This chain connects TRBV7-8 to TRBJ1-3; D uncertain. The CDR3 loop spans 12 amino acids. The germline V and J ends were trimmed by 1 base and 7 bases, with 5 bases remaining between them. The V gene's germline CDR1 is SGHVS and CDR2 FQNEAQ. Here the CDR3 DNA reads TGTGCCAGCAGCTTAGGCCGCAACACCATATATTTT. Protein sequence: CASSLGRNTIYF.

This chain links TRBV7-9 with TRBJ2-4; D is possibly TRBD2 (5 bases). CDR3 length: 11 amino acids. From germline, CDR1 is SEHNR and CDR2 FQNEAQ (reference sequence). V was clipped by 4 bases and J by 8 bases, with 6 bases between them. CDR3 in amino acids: CASSSGDIQYF. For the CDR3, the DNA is TGTGCCAGCAGCTCCGGGGACATTCAGTACTTC.

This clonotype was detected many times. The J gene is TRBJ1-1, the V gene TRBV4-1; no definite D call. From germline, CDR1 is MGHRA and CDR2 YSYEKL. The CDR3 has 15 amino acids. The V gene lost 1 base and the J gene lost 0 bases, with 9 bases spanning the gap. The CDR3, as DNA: TGCGCCAGCAGCCAAGCACCGGGTATGAACACTGAAGCTTTCTTT. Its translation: CASSQAPGMNTEAFF.

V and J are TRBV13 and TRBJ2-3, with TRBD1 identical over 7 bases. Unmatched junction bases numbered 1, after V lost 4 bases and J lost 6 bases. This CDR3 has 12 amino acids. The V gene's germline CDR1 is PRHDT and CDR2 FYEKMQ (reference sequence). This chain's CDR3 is CASSSRGDTQYF. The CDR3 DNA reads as TGTGCCAGCAGCTCCAGGGGGGATACGCAGTATTTT.

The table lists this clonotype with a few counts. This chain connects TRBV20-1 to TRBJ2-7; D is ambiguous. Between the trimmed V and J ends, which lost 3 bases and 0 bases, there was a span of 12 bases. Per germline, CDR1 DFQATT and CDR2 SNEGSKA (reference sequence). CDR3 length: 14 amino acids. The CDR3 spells CSARSATSSYEQYV. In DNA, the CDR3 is TGCAGTGCTAGGTCCGCCACCAGCTCCTACGAGCAGTACGTC.

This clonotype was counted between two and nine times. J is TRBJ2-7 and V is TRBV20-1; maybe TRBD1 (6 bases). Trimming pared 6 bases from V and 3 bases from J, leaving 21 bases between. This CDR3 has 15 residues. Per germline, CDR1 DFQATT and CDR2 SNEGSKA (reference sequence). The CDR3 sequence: CSAQRISGALYEQYF. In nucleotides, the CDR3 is TGCAGTGCCCAAAGAATCTCAGGGGCCCTCTACGAGCAGTACTTC.

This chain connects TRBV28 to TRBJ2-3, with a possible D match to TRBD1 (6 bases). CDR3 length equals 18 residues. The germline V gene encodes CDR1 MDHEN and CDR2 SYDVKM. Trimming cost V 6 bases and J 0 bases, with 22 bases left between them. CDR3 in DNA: TGTGCCAGCAGCCCCATATCAGGGGCCAGGCTAAGCACAGATACGCAGTATTTT. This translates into CASSPISGARLSTDTQYF.

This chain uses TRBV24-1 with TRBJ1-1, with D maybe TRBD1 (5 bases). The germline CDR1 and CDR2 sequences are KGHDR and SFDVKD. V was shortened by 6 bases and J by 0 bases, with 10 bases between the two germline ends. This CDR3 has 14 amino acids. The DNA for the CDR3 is TGTGCCACCAGTCGCGGGACCCTGAACACTGAAGCTTTCTTT. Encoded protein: CATSRGTLNTEAFF.